This passage covers 19 T cell receptor beta chains from one sample sequenced in a study of cytomegalovirus exposure and HLA in healthy donors. 13 Jbeta primers and 60 Vbeta primers were used for the PCR. Profiling relied on immunoSEQ multiplex PCR, and the TCRdb table lists in-frame clones only, not all of them. The data hold about 90,000 clones, with roughly 80% observed a single time. The sequencing input was PBMCs. These receptors all come from a man in his late teens or twenties in good health and CMV-seronegative.

The rearrangement links TRBV7-2 to TRBJ1-5; D may be TRBD1 (5 bases). The germline V gene has CDR1 SGHTA and CDR2 FQGNSA. The CDR3 has 14 amino acids. V shed 5 bases and J shed 7 bases, with 15 bases lying between them. CDR3 loop: CASSTTGSDQPQHF. DNA for the CDR3: TGTGCCAGCAGCACAACAGGCAGTGACCAGCCCCAGCATTTT.

The chain couples TRBV27 to TRBJ1-5; D is possibly TRBD1 (5 bases). The CDR3 spans 15 residues. Germline assignment: CDR1 MNHEY and CDR2 SMNVEV (reference sequence). The ends were cut back, 6 bases at V and 0 bases at J, with 12 bases in the middle. CDR3 sequence: CASSLSQGSNQPQHF. CDR3 DNA sequence: TGTGCCAGCAGCCTCTCCCAGGGTAGCAATCAGCCCCAGCATTTT.

The V call is TRBV25-1, the J call TRBJ1-1; D is uncertain. V was cut by 2 bases and J by 3 bases, with 19 bases left in between. Germline CDR1 MGHDK, CDR2 SYGVNS. The CDR3 covers 17 residues. In DNA form, the CDR3 reads TGTGCCAGCAGTGAAAGGTCCACCTTATACCGGGACACTGAAGCTTTCTTT. Translating it yields CASSERSTLYRDTEAFF.

A remark on this clone: Because the CDR3's place on the DNA is in doubt, the DNA is left out and the CDR3 is given as listed by TCRdb. The genes are TRBV28 and TRBJ2-7; the DNA was not used to check the table's D call, TRBD2. In germline, CDR1 is MDHEN, CDR2 SYDVKM. Termini included, the CDR3 measures 11 amino acids. Here the CDR3 reads CASILEDEQYF.

This CDR3 reads CASRAPRDRNQETQYF. In nucleotides, the CDR3 is TGTGCCAGCCGGGCCCCCCGGGACAGGAACCAAGAGACCCAGTACTTC. This chain links TRBV28 with TRBJ2-5; 8 nucleotides align to TRBD1. J was trimmed by 0 bases and V by 8 bases; bases with no gene match: 11. The CDR3 runs 16 residues. Germline V lookup: CDR1 MDHEN, CDR2 SYDVKM.

The CDR3 sequence is CASSTGLAGGEETQYF. The CDR3 coding sequence is TGTGCCAGCAGCACGGGACTAGCGGGAGGGGAAGAGACCCAGTACTTC. The J gene is TRBJ2-5, the V gene TRBV7-6; TRBD2 aligns across 16 bases. The ends lost 5 bases at V and 3 bases at J; junction bases unmatched: 3. This CDR3 is 16 amino acids long. Germline CDR1 and CDR2: SGHVS and FNYEAQ.

This clone was seen only once. The chain couples TRBV14 to TRBJ2-7; no clear D. Germline V gene data show CDR1 as SGHDN and CDR2 as FVKESK. The CDR3 spans 16 residues. Trimming shortened V by 4 bases and J by 0 bases, and 16 bases separated the two germline ends. The DNA for the CDR3 is TGTGCCAGCAGCCCCCACGTGGGCAGATCCTCCTACGAGCAGTACTTC. It is translated as CASSPHVGRSSYEQYF.

Here the CDR3 reads CASTSRRGLDGNTIYF. CDR3 nucleotide sequence: TGTGCCAGCACCTCTCGGCGGGGGTTAGATGGAAACACCATATATTTT. The chain joins TRBV6-6 to TRBJ1-3, with D maybe TRBD1 (5 bases). Germline V gives CDR1 MNHNY, CDR2 SVGAGI (reference sequence). V dropped 7 bases and J dropped 3 bases, with 19 bases sitting between them. CDR3 length: 16 residues.

The J gene is TRBJ1-4, the V gene TRBV4-1, with TRBD1 identical over 7 bases. The CDR3 is 14 residues long. The germline V gene encodes CDR1 MGHRA and CDR2 YSYEKL. Losses at the gene ends were 5 bases for V and 7 bases for J; bases not matched to a gene: 7. The CDR3 region is CASSDRQGGEKLFF. CDR3 nucleotide sequence: TGCGCCAGCAGCGACAGACAGGGTGGTGAAAAACTGTTTTTT.

J is TRBJ2-1 and V is TRBV6-1, with 9 bases aligning to TRBD2. CDR1 is MNHNS, CDR2 SASEGT, per germline. V shed 3 bases and J 2 bases; nucleotides not matched to a gene: 2. This CDR3 spans 15 amino acids. The CDR3 region has the DNA TGTGCCAGCAGTGATGGCGGGAGGGCCTACAATGAGCAGTTCTTC. This codes for CASSDGGRAYNEQFF.

V and J are TRBV9 and TRBJ2-1; TRBD2 agrees at 12 bases. Germline V gene lookup returns CDR1 SGDLS and CDR2 YYNGEE. The CDR3 loop spans 16 amino acids. V dropped 3 bases and J dropped 10; count of bases not matched to a gene: 11. The CDR3 reads CASSARLAGALGEQFF. The CDR3 DNA follows: TGTGCCAGCAGCGCCAGACTAGCGGGAGCTCTCGGGGAGCAGTTCTTC.

V gene TRBV18 combines with J gene TRBJ1-1, with a tentative D call TRBD1 (5 bases). In germline, CDR1 is KGHSH, CDR2 LQKENI. CDR3 size: 13 residues. Trimming removed 1 base from V and 3 bases from J, with 6 bases in between. This CDR3 is CASSPRGDTEAFF. CDR3 DNA sequence: TGTGCCAGCTCACCACGGGGGGACACTGAAGCTTTCTTT.

This clone was observed a handful of times. The chain couples TRBV2 to TRBJ1-5; 8 bases are shared with TRBD1. This CDR3 region has 15 residues. From germline, CDR1 is SNHLY and CDR2 FYNNEI. Germline trimming cut 6 bases from V and 0 bases from J; bases unmatched to any gene: 4. The CDR3, as DNA: TGTGCCAGCAGACAGGGGGTATATAGCAATCAGCCCCAGCATTTT. This gives the protein CASRQGVYSNQPQHF.

The chain links TRBV9 to TRBJ2-5; 10 bases line up with TRBD1. Germline lookup yields CDR1 SGDLS and CDR2 YYNGEE. Unmatched junction bases numbered 11, after V lost 4 bases and J lost 5 bases. The CDR3 length is 16 residues. The CDR3 reads CASSIRTGGKAETQYF. The CDR3 region has the DNA TGTGCCAGCAGCATCAGGACAGGGGGAAAGGCGGAGACCCAGTACTTC.

The CDR3 nucleotides read TGTGCCAGCAGTTCGCCTTCTAGCGGGAGAAAACATGAGCAGTTCTTC. Translated: CASSSPSSGRKHEQFF. The chain carries TRBV6-6 and TRBJ2-1; TRBD2 agrees at 10 bases. V was pared by 4 bases and J by 8 bases, with 11 bases of the junction left unmatched. This CDR3 is built from 16 residues. Germline assignment: CDR1 MNHNY and CDR2 SVGAGI (reference sequence).

V gene TRBV5-6 combines with J gene TRBJ1-1, with a possible D match to TRBD1 (6 bases). The CDR3 is made up of 16 amino acids. Germline V gene lookup returns CDR1 SGHDT and CDR2 YYEEEE. Between the trimmed V and J ends, which lost 5 bases and 3 bases, there was a span of 20 bases. The CDR3 sequence: CASRGRDTRRDTEAFF. The CDR3 DNA is TGTGCCAGCAGGGGTCGGGACACTAGACGGGACACTGAAGCTTTCTTT.

The rearrangement joins TRBV7-8 to TRBJ2-1, with D unclear. This CDR3 is built from 11 residues. Trimming shortened V by 6 bases and J by 7 bases, and 7 bases separated the two germline ends. CDR1 and CDR2 from the germline V gene are SGHVS and FQNEAQ. The CDR3 sequence is CASSVLNEQFF. DNA of the CDR3: TGTGCCAGCAGTGTCCTTAATGAGCAGTTCTTC. Full variable domain (missing parts from reference TRBV7-8 and TRBJ2-1): GAGVSQSPRYKVAKRGQDVALRCDPISGHVSLFWYQQALGQGPEFLTYFQNEAQLDKSGLPSDRFFAERPEGSVSTLKIQRTQQEDSAVYLCASSVLNEQFFGPGTRLTVL.

CDR3 protein: CASSLGSGGEAFF. The CDR3 DNA is TGTGCCAGCAGCTTAGGGTCAGGGGGTGAAGCTTTCTTT. The rearrangement uses TRBV13 and TRBJ1-1; 7 bases line up with TRBD1. From germline, CDR1 is PRHDT and CDR2 FYEKMQ (reference sequence). This CDR3 spans 13 amino acids. V lost 0 bases to trimming and J lost 7 bases; unmatched junction nucleotides: 2.

The chain is built from TRBV2 and TRBJ2-1; 16 nucleotides line up with TRBD2. This CDR3 region has 21 residues. Unmatched junction bases numbered 20, after V lost 6 bases and J lost 6 bases. Germline CDR1 is SNHLY and CDR2 is FYNNEI. CDR3 DNA sequence: TGTGCCAGCAGAGCTGCTCCGGGACTAGCGGGAGGGCCAGGCGTTGGCAATGAGCAGTTCTTC. This encodes CASRAAPGLAGGPGVGNEQFF.